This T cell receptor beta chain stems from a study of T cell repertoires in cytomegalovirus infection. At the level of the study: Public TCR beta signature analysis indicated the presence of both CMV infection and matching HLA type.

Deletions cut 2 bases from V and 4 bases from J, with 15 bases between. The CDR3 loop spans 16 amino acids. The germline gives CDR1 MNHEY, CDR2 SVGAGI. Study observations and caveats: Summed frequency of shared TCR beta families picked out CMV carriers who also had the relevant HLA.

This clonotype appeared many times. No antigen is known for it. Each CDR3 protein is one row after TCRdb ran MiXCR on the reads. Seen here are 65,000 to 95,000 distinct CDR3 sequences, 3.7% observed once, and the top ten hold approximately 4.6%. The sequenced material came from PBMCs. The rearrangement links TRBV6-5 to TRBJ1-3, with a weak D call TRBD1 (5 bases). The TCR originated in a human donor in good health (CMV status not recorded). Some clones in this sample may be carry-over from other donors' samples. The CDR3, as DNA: TGTGCCAGCAGTTACACGGGACTTAAACTAGGAAACACCATATATTTT. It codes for CASSYTGLKLGNTIYF.